The next 27 T cell receptor beta chains were all read from a single sample in a study of blood T cells in healthy people across ages. Next came a second PCR, run for roughly 7 to 12 cycles, which used a sample-barcoded 5' primer along with a J-beta primer mix. MiXCR was run by TCRdb on the 5' RACE reads, yielding one entry per CDR3 protein. Counted here are roughly 900,000 distinct CDR3 sequences, under 50% occurring once; the ten biggest clones make up 10% to 15%. The sequencing input was blood. The origin of the receptors is a young man in good health.

The J gene is TRBJ2-1, the V gene TRBV18; 7 bases align to TRBD1. Germline lookup yields CDR1 KGHSH and CDR2 LQKENI. V trimming: 3 bases; J trimming: 9 bases; junction bases outside the gene matches: 8. The CDR3 is 14 amino acids. CDR3 sequence reads: CASSPGTAAFEQFF. The CDR3, as DNA: TGTGCCAGCTCACCTGGGACAGCGGCTTTTGAGCAGTTCTTC.

V is TRBV3-1 and J is TRBJ2-1; 7 nucleotides match TRBD1. After removal of 1 base from V and 3 bases from J, the junction contained 6 bases not matched to a gene. This CDR3 contains 16 residues. Germline V gene sequence: CDR1 LGHDT, CDR2 YNNKEL (reference sequence). In DNA, the CDR3 is TGTGCCAGCAGCCAAGTGGTCCCAGGGGGCTACAATGAGCAGTTCTTC. This gives the protein CASSQVVPGGYNEQFF.

This clonotype was detected only a few times. This chain links TRBV5-5 with TRBJ2-3, with 10 bases fitting TRBD2. J lost 8 bases, V lost 0 bases, and 6 bases had no gene match. The germline gives CDR1 SGHKS, CDR2 YYEKEE (reference sequence). This CDR3 has 15 amino acids. The CDR3 sequence: CASSLEAGGPRTQYF. The CDR3 DNA reads TGTGCCAGCAGCTTGGAAGCGGGGGGGCCCCGTACGCAGTATTTT.

This clonotype was found a few times. The junction departs from germline at one end; a sequencing error may be responsible. The gene calls are TRBV4-1 and TRBJ1-1, with a weak D call TRBD1 (6 bases). Germline V gene sequence: CDR1 MGHRA, CDR2 YSYEKL. The CDR3 is 15 amino acids. CDR3 sequence: CASSPLGQGNSEAFF. In DNA form, the CDR3 reads TGCGCCAGCAGCCCCCTGGGGCAGGGGAACTCTGAAGCTTTCTTT.

The genes are TRBV29-1 and TRBJ2-1; D is undetermined. Per germline, CDR1 SQVTM and CDR2 ANQGSEA. The V and J ends lost 3 bases and 2 bases respectively, with 11 bases between them. The CDR3 extends over 14 amino acids. The CDR3: CSVDAQRPYNEQFF. The CDR3 DNA sequence: TGCAGCGTTGATGCGCAGAGACCCTACAATGAGCAGTTCTTC.

The CDR3 sequence: CASSETPSYSGANVLTF. CDR3 DNA sequence: TGTGCCAGCAGTGAAACTCCTAGTTACTCTGGGGCCAACGTCCTGACTTTC. The J gene is TRBJ2-6, the V gene TRBV2; D is undetermined. This CDR3 has 17 amino acids. V dropped 2 bases and J dropped 0 bases, with 11 bases sitting between them. Germline CDR1 and CDR2: SNHLY and FYNNEI.

The table lists this clonotype with a count of one. This chain connects TRBV12-3 or TRBV12-4 to TRBJ2-3; D is perhaps TRBD2 (6 bases). The CDR3 has 13 residues. V lost 7 bases and J 9 bases, leaving 17 bases between the germline ends. CDR3 in amino acids: CASMLSSGETQYF. The CDR3 nucleotides read TGTGCCAGCATGCTATCGTCGGGAGAGACGCAGTATTTT.

This chain's CDR3 is CASSVRGANEQFF. The CDR3 coding sequence is TGCGCCAGCAGCGTGCGGGGGGCGAATGAGCAGTTCTTC. The chain recombines TRBV5-1 with TRBJ2-1, with TRBD2 identical over 8 bases. CDR3 length equals 13 residues. Germline loops: CDR1 SGHRS, CDR2 YFSETQ. The V and J ends lost 4 bases and 7 bases, in that order; junction bases with no gene match: 4.

The chain carries TRBV10-3 and TRBJ2-3; D not resolved. The germline gives CDR1 ENHRY, CDR2 SYGVKD. V gave up 8 bases and J gave up 0 bases, with 12 bases separating them. The CDR3 contains 14 residues. For the CDR3, the DNA is TGTGCCATCTGTGCTTCAGGTAGCACAGATACGCAGTATTTT. Translating gives CAICASGSTDTQYF.

Remarks on this clonotype: Relative to the germline gene, one junction end is altered; a read error may explain this. The V gene is TRBV4-3, the J gene TRBJ2-1; the match to TRBD2 covers 15 bases. Germline V gene data show CDR1 as LGHNA and CDR2 as YSLEER. This CDR3 is 18 amino acids long. The CDR3 nucleotides read TGCGCCGGCAGCCAAGATAGCTCAGGACTAGCGGGGGGGGATGAGCAGTTCTTC. As protein: CAGSQDSSGLAGGDEQFF.

The chain links TRBV5-5 to TRBJ2-5, with D tentatively TRBD1 (6 bases). The length of the CDR3 is 16 residues. V was shortened by 1 base and J by 2 bases, with 15 bases between the two germline ends. Germline V lookup: CDR1 SGHKS, CDR2 YYEKEE (reference sequence). CDR3 DNA sequence: TGTGCCAGCAGCTTGTCACAGGGACCAATTCAAGAGACCCAGTACTTC. Amino acids: CASSLSQGPIQETQYF.

This clonotype was recorded a few times. The gene calls are TRBV6-2 or TRBV6-3 and TRBJ2-1; 10 bases are shared with TRBD1. There are 17 residues in the CDR3. V dropped 6 bases and J dropped 8; count of bases not matched to a gene: 16. CDR1 and CDR2 from the germline V gene are MNHEY and SVGEGT. The CDR3 coding sequence is TGTGCCAGCAGCCGGGACAGGGGTTTTCAACTGGGCCATGAGCAGTTCTTC. This sequence encodes CASSRDRGFQLGHEQFF.

This rearrangement joins TRBV13 to TRBJ1-2, with D tentatively TRBD1 (5 bases). CDR3 length: 13 residues. V lost 7 bases, J lost 4 bases, and 13 bases lay in between. Germline assignment: CDR1 PRHDT and CDR2 FYEKMQ (reference sequence). The CDR3 DNA reads as TGTGCCAGCACCTACTCGGGGGGCTATGGCTACACCTTC. Translated: CASTYSGGYGYTF. The full variable domain, rest sourced from reference TRBV13 and TRBJ1-2, is AAGVIQSPRHLIKEKRETATLKCYPIPRHDTVYWYQQGPGQDPQFLISFYEKMQSDKGSIPDRFSAQQFSDYHSELNMSSLELGDSALYFCASTYSGGYGYTFGSGTRLTVV.

The chain joins TRBV10-3 to TRBJ1-1; D gene unclear. CDR3 length: 12 amino acids. Germline CDR1 reads ENHRY; CDR2 reads SYGVKD. V was cut by 4 bases and J by 7 bases, with 10 bases left in between. The CDR3: CAISARAGEAFF. CDR3 nucleotides: TGTGCCATCAGTGCCCGGGCCGGTGAAGCTTTCTTT.

This clonotype was observed a few times. J is TRBJ1-4 and V is TRBV9; TRBD1 aligns across 10 bases. Germline V CDR1 and CDR2: SGDLS, YYNGEE. This CDR3 is 15 amino acids long. Trimming cost V 1 base and J 6 bases; bases outside gene matches: 3. The CDR3 here is CASSVTGTGDEKLFF. CDR3 nucleotides: TGTGCCAGCAGCGTAACCGGGACAGGGGATGAAAAACTGTTTTTT.

In its sample, this clonotype was seen a few times. This rearrangement joins TRBV4-2 to TRBJ1-1; TRBD1 is a possible D gene (6 bases). V gave up 5 bases and J gave up 0 bases, with 13 bases separating them. Per the germline V gene, CDR1 is LGHNA and CDR2 is YNFKEQ. The CDR3 totals 15 residues. The chain's CDR3 is CASSTQTGLNTEAFF. In DNA form, the CDR3 reads TGTGCCAGCAGCACCCAGACAGGACTGAACACTGAAGCTTTCTTT.

This clonotype was detected only a few times. The J gene is TRBJ1-1, the V gene TRBV9; D is perhaps TRBD1 (5 bases). The CDR3 sequence is 14 residues long. Germline CDR1 reads SGDLS; CDR2 reads YYNGEE. Trimming removed 0 bases from V and 6 bases from J, with 12 bases in between. The CDR3 region is CASSVEVQGAEAFF. The CDR3 nucleotides are TGTGCCAGCAGCGTAGAAGTCCAAGGGGCTGAAGCTTTCTTT.

This clonotype occurred a few times. V is TRBV7-3 and J is TRBJ2-3; perhaps TRBD2 as D (6 bases). The V gene's germline CDR1 is SGHTA and CDR2 FQGTGA. The ends were cut back, 5 bases at V and 0 bases at J, with 18 bases in the middle. The CDR3 loop spans 17 amino acids. The CDR3 region is CASSPGVGGPSTDTQYF. In nucleotides, the CDR3 is TGTGCCAGCAGCCCGGGGGTCGGGGGACCTAGCACAGATACGCAGTATTTT.

The chain links TRBV4-2 to TRBJ2-1; no clear D. The V and J ends lost 3 bases and 5 bases respectively, with 11 bases between them. The CDR3 has 14 amino acids. Germline lookup yields CDR1 LGHNA and CDR2 YNFKEQ. The CDR3: CASSQLGIDNEQFF. The CDR3 nucleotides read TGTGCCAGCAGCCAGTTAGGGATCGACAATGAGCAGTTCTTC.

This clonotype was detected only a few times. The chain carries TRBV20-1 and TRBJ1-5; 7 nucleotides align to TRBD1. CDR1 is DFQATT, CDR2 SNEGSKA, per germline (reference sequence). V gave up 3 bases and J gave up 1 base; unmatched junction bases: 6. The CDR3 runs to 15 residues. The CDR3 region is CSASEGAVSNQPQHF. CDR3 DNA: TGCAGTGCTAGCGAGGGGGCAGTAAGCAATCAGCCCCAGCATTTT.

This clonotype appeared a few times. The rearrangement joins TRBV5-1 to TRBJ2-3; weak D call: TRBD1 (5 bases). From germline, CDR1 is SGHRS and CDR2 YFSETQ. V dropped 4 bases and J dropped 2 bases, with 23 bases sitting between them. The CDR3 contains 18 residues. The CDR3 loop is CASSPDPRQITDTDTQYF. DNA for the CDR3: TGCGCCAGCAGCCCGGATCCCCGACAGATCACAGACACAGATACGCAGTATTTT.

This chain uses TRBV28 with TRBJ2-3; no reliable D call. Germline loops: CDR1 MDHEN, CDR2 SYDVKM. Trimming removed 11 bases from V and 4 bases from J, with 31 bases in between. The CDR3 runs to 18 residues. As DNA, the CDR3 is TGTGCCTCACACGCGACGGCTATCAAGGCCCCCCACGCAGATACGCAGTATTTT. Amino acid sequence: CASHATAIKAPHADTQYF.

This clonotype appeared a few times. This chain links TRBV2 with TRBJ2-1; TRBD2 matches at 9 bases. Germline lookup yields CDR1 SNHLY and CDR2 FYNNEI. The CDR3 runs 14 residues. The V and J ends lost 6 bases and 13 bases, in that order; junction bases with no gene match: 13. This chain's CDR3 is CASRKEIAGAPQFF. The CDR3 bases are TGTGCCAGCAGAAAAGAGATAGCGGGGGCTCCTCAGTTCTTC.

This clonotype came up a few times. The rearrangement joins TRBV18 to TRBJ1-2; TRBD1 might be the D (6 bases). Germline CDR1 reads KGHSH; CDR2 reads LQKENI. The CDR3 consists of 14 residues. Trimming cost V 3 bases and J 2 bases, with 10 bases left between them. The CDR3 DNA sequence: TGTGCCAGCTCACCGCAGGGGACGAACTATGGCTACACCTTC. Residues: CASSPQGTNYGYTF.

The gene calls are TRBV28 and TRBJ1-5; 11 bases align to TRBD1. This CDR3 is built from 14 residues. The germline CDR1 and CDR2 sequences are MDHEN and SYDVKM. The trim removed 5 bases at V and 6 bases at J, leaving 3 bases unmatched. CDR3 DNA sequence: TGTGCCAGCAGTCCGGACAGGGGGCCTCAGCCCCAGCATTTT. The encoded protein is CASSPDRGPQPQHF.

The genes are TRBV7-2 and TRBJ2-4, with a possible D match to TRBD1 (6 bases). The CDR3 has 14 amino acids. Germline V gene lookup returns CDR1 SGHTA and CDR2 FQGNSA. With 5 bases removed from V and 5 bases from J, the gap between germline ends came to 13 bases. CDR3 region: CASSAQGLENIQYF. For the CDR3, the DNA is TGTGCCAGCAGCGCCCAGGGGCTGGAAAACATTCAGTACTTC.

This clonotype occurred a few times. V and J are TRBV9 and TRBJ2-3, with D unclear. This CDR3 is 15 amino acids long. Germline CDR1 SGDLS, CDR2 YYNGEE. Trimming removed 0 bases at V and 8 bases at J, with 16 bases between. The CDR3 loop is CASSVEGSSPRTQYF. CDR3 nucleotide sequence: TGTGCCAGCAGCGTAGAGGGTAGCTCGCCCCGTACGCAGTATTTT.